Below, 32 T cell receptor beta chains from the same sample are listed, as sequenced in a study of T-cell reconstitution after alpha-beta-depleted transplantation in children. During its preparation, the TCRbeta library received unique molecular identifiers. One entry per CDR3 protein results from TCRdb running MiXCR on the PCR reads. There are hundreds of thousands of distinct CDR3 sequences in the sample; 10% to 15% occur only once, and approximately 0.8% lies in the top ten. The sequences come from PBMCs, collected before TCRalphabeta/CD19-depleted stem cell transplant. These receptors all come from a girl aged 2 to 10 with congenital amegakaryocytic thrombocytopenia, due to receive a stem cell transplant.

This clonotype was counted ten times or more. The genes are TRBV12-3 or TRBV12-4 and TRBJ2-7; weak D call: TRBD2 (6 bases). The CDR3 consists of 13 residues. V gave up 7 bases and J gave up 3 bases, with 13 bases separating them. This CDR3 is CASKGGTFYEQYF. The CDR3 DNA reads as TGTGCCAGCAAAGGAGGGACCTTCTACGAGCAGTACTTC.

This chain uses TRBV3-1 with TRBJ2-1, with D unclear. CDR1 is LGHDT, CDR2 YNNKEL, per germline (reference sequence). This CDR3 has 14 residues. The ends were cut back, 0 bases at V and 6 bases at J, with 9 bases in the middle. The CDR3 here is CASSQDLYGNEQFF. CDR3 DNA sequence: TGTGCCAGCAGCCAAGATTTATACGGCAATGAGCAGTTCTTC.

In this sample, this clonotype turned up many times. The chain combines TRBV3-1 with TRBJ1-5; D may be TRBD1 (5 bases). V was clipped by 0 bases and J by 6 bases, with 9 bases between them. The CDR3 loop spans 14 amino acids. Germline V gene sequence: CDR1 LGHDT, CDR2 YNNKEL (reference sequence). The CDR3 DNA sequence: TGTGCCAGCAGCCAAGATAACGGGGGTCAGCCCCAGCATTTT. Protein product: CASSQDNGGQPQHF.

This clonotype occurred many times. V is TRBV3-1 and J is TRBJ2-1, with D perhaps TRBD2 (6 bases). Germline assignment: CDR1 LGHDT and CDR2 YNNKEL (reference sequence). The CDR3 extends over 11 amino acids. V was trimmed by 3 bases and J by 15 bases, leaving 12 bases between them. The CDR3 DNA sequence: TGTGCCAGCAGCCAGCGGGATGGGCCGTTCTTC. Translation gives CASSQRDGPFF.

This chain links TRBV6-5 with TRBJ2-7; D is unclear. V was pared by 2 bases and J by 4 bases, with 12 bases between. The CDR3 is made up of 14 amino acids. Germline CDR1 reads MNHEY; CDR2 reads SVGAGI. CDR3 amino acids: CASSYLGFGYEQYF. As DNA, the CDR3 is TGTGCCAGCAGTTACCTGGGGTTCGGGTACGAGCAGTACTTC.

This clonotype was found a few times. This rearrangement joins TRBV24-1 to TRBJ1-5; unclear D gene. The germline gives CDR1 KGHDR, CDR2 SFDVKD. This CDR3 spans 13 amino acids. Trimming removed 5 bases from V and 3 bases from J, with 7 bases in between. CDR3 coding DNA: TGTGCCACCAGTGGCCTAATCAATCAGCCCCAGCATTTT. As protein: CATSGLINQPQHF.

This clonotype was seen many times. The chain employs TRBV10-3 and TRBJ2-3; D gene unclear. CDR1 and CDR2 (germline): ENHRY, SYGVKD. Trimming cost V 7 bases and J 4 bases, with 9 bases left between them. The CDR3 length is 12 residues. The CDR3 spells CAINSPADTQYF. CDR3 in DNA: TGTGCCATCAACTCTCCCGCAGATACGCAGTATTTT.

The chain recombines TRBV11-1 with TRBJ2-3; no firm D call. This CDR3 is built from 18 residues. Germline V gene data show CDR1 as SGHAT and CDR2 as FQDESV (reference sequence). V was clipped by 7 bases and J by 0 bases, with 23 bases between them. CDR3: CASTPLIGDVGSTDTQYF. The CDR3 DNA reads TGTGCCAGCACCCCTCTAATTGGCGATGTTGGGAGCACAGATACGCAGTATTTT.

At least ten counts were recorded for this clonotype. The chain has TRBV20-1 and TRBJ2-1; maybe TRBD2 (6 bases). V lost 0 bases and J 7 bases, leaving 13 bases between the germline ends. Germline-derived CDR1 and CDR2 are DFQATT and SNEGSKA (reference sequence). The CDR3 extends over 14 amino acids. CDR3 amino acids: CSAREGTLGNEQFF. The CDR3 coding sequence is TGCAGTGCTAGAGAAGGGACTCTAGGGAATGAGCAGTTCTTC.

With regard to this clonotype: One base away lies a much larger clone, so this may be a sequencing read error. V gene TRBV20-1 combines with J gene TRBJ1-1; weak D call: TRBD1 (5 bases). V was trimmed by 2 bases and J by 8 bases, leaving 12 bases between them. The CDR3 length is 12 residues. Germline-derived CDR1 and CDR2 are DFQATT and SNEGSKA (reference sequence). The CDR3 region has the DNA TGCAGTGCTAGAAGGGCGGGACGAGAAGCTTTCTTT. Translating gives CSARRAGREAFF.

This clonotype has only a few counts. The chain carries TRBV12-3 or TRBV12-4 and TRBJ2-5; 12 nucleotides line up with TRBD1. The V segment lost 4 bases and the J segment 5 bases; nucleotides outside the gene matches: 11. The CDR3 totals 17 residues. The DNA for the CDR3 is TGTGCCAGCAGTTCTATCTCCGGGACAGGGGGCCTTGAGACCCAGTACTTC. Amino acid sequence: CASSSISGTGGLETQYF.

This clonotype occurred many times. J is TRBJ2-1 and V is TRBV5-1; 10 positions match TRBD2. The V gene end was trimmed by 9 bases and the J gene end by 0 bases; junction bases not matched to a gene: 12. The germline V gene encodes CDR1 SGHRS and CDR2 YFSETQ. This CDR3 spans 17 amino acids. The CDR3 loop is CATKEQTSGFSYNEQFF. The CDR3 nucleotides are TGCGCCACCAAAGAACAGACTAGCGGGTTCTCCTACAATGAGCAGTTCTTC.

This clonotype was found many times. CDR3 sequence: CSVVEPSTDTQYF. CDR3 nucleotides: TGCAGCGTTGTTGAGCCCAGCACAGATACGCAGTATTTT. V and J are TRBV29-1 and TRBJ2-3; D gene unclear. The CDR3 sequence is 13 residues long. Trimming removed 4 bases at V and 0 bases at J, with 8 bases between. The germline V gene has CDR1 SQVTM and CDR2 ANQGSEA.

There are many counts of this clonotype. The V gene is TRBV5-1, the J gene TRBJ2-2, with 9 bases matching TRBD1. Germline-derived CDR1 and CDR2 are SGHRS and YFSETQ. V shed 2 bases and J 1 base; nucleotides not matched to a gene: 3. The CDR3 consists of 16 residues. In DNA form, the CDR3 reads TGCGCCAGCAGCTTTTTGGGACAGGGGAACACCGGGGAGCTGTTTTTT. Its translation: CASSFLGQGNTGELFF.

This chain links TRBV20-1 with TRBJ2-3; no reliable D call. V shed 4 bases and J shed 4 bases, with 18 bases lying between them. The length of the CDR3 is 15 residues. Germline values: CDR1 DFQATT, CDR2 SNEGSKA (reference sequence). As DNA, the CDR3 is TGCAGTGCTACCCGAGCGTTAAGAGAACCAGATACGCAGTATTTT. It specifies CSATRALREPDTQYF.

This clonotype showed up many times. The V and J genes are TRBV27 and TRBJ2-1; 12 bases are shared with TRBD2. Trimming took 4 bases from V and 1 from J; bases not matched to a gene: 5. In germline, CDR1 is MNHEY, CDR2 SMNVEV (reference sequence). The CDR3 consists of 17 residues. The CDR3 nucleotides are TGTGCCAGCAGTTGGGGACTAGCGGGCAGTTCCTACAATGAGCAGTTCTTC. Translating it yields CASSWGLAGSSYNEQFF.

This chain uses TRBV2 with TRBJ2-2; D is undetermined. The CDR3 has 12 residues. Germline V gene data show CDR1 as SNHLY and CDR2 as FYNNEI. The germline V and J ends were trimmed by 11 bases and 6 bases, with 13 bases remaining between them. The DNA for the CDR3 is TGTGCCTGCTCCCTTGGGCCCGGGGAGCTGTTTTTT. It is translated as CACSLGPGELFF. Combining the CDR3 with reference TRBV2 and TRBJ2-2 gives the whole variable domain EPEVTQTPSHQVTQMGQEVILRCVPISNHLYFYWYRQILGQKVEFLVSFYNNEISEKSEIFDDQFSVERPDGSNFTLKIRSTKLEDSAMYFCACSLGPGELFFGEGSRLTVL.

This clonotype was picked up a small number of times. V and J are TRBV5-1 and TRBJ2-5; D perhaps matches TRBD2 (6 bases). Germline-derived CDR1 and CDR2 are SGHRS and YFSETQ. The CDR3 contains 15 residues. Trimming stripped 2 bases from V and 3 bases from J, with 14 bases between. The CDR3 DNA reads as TGCGCCAGCAGCTTATTTTCCGGGAGAGAAGAGACCCAGTACTTC. This codes for CASSLFSGREETQYF. The variable domain in full, with the rest retrieved from reference TRBV5-1 and TRBJ2-5, is KAGVTQTPRYLIKTRGQQVTLSCSPISGHRSVSWYQQTPGQGLQFLFEYFSETQRNKGNFPGRFSGRQFSNSRSEMNVSTLELGDSALYLCASSLFSGREETQYFGPGTRLLVL.

This clonotype has just a few counts. J is TRBJ2-4 and V is TRBV12-3 or TRBV12-4; tentatively, D is TRBD2 (6 bases). The CDR3 is made up of 17 amino acids. The V gene lost 7 bases and the J gene lost 3 bases, with 22 bases spanning the gap. The CDR3 sequence is CASNPGGWGGGKNIQYF. CDR3 nucleotide sequence: TGTGCCAGCAACCCCGGGGGTTGGGGCGGAGGCAAAAACATTCAGTACTTC.

This clonotype was counted a few times. The chain couples TRBV27 to TRBJ2-7; 8 nucleotides agree with TRBD1. Per the germline V gene, CDR1 is MNHEY and CDR2 is SMNVEV (reference sequence). V gave up 5 bases and J gave up 5 bases; unmatched junction bases: 8. There are 14 residues in the CDR3. CDR3 coding DNA: TGTGCCAGCAGTCAAGGGACAGGAGTGAACGAGCAGTACTTC. Translating gives CASSQGTGVNEQYF.

This clonotype was seen many times. The chain's CDR3 is CSAAKNIQYF. For the CDR3, the DNA is TGCAGTGCGGCCAAAAACATTCAGTACTTC. The chain joins TRBV20-1 to TRBJ2-4; D is undetermined. V lost 6 bases, J lost 1 base, and 1 base lay in between. The CDR3 has 10 amino acids. Germline V lookup: CDR1 DFQATT, CDR2 SNEGSKA (reference sequence).

This clonotype has a handful of counts. The chain uses TRBV28 and TRBJ2-7; D is tentatively TRBD1 or TRBD2 (5 bases each). V was shortened by 6 bases and J by 3 bases, with 18 bases between the two germline ends. The CDR3 runs 15 residues. Per the germline V gene, CDR1 is MDHEN and CDR2 is SYDVKM. CDR3 DNA: TGTGCCAGCAGGGAAGCCGGGACGTTGGGCTACGAGCAGTACTTC. Translated, it gives CASREAGTLGYEQYF.

This clonotype occurred many times. Compared with germline, one end of the junction differs, possibly owing to a read error. For the CDR3, the DNA is TGCGCCAGCACCTTGACCGATGACTACAATGAGCAGTTCTTC. It specifies CASTLTDDYNEQFF. V is TRBV5-1 and J is TRBJ2-1; D is unclear. CDR1 and CDR2 (germline): SGHRS, YFSETQ. This CDR3 has 14 amino acids.

The V and J genes are TRBV7-6 and TRBJ2-1; possible D gene TRBD2, 6 bases. From germline, CDR1 is SGHVS and CDR2 FNYEAQ. This CDR3 is built from 13 residues. V lost 4 bases to trimming and J lost 3 bases, with 7 bases between them. The DNA for the CDR3 is TGTGCCAGCAGCTGGACTAACTACAATGAGCAGTTCTTC. It codes for CASSWTNYNEQFF.

This clonotype showed up many times. This rearrangement joins TRBV7-9 to TRBJ1-1; tentative D call: TRBD1 (5 bases). Germline V CDR1 and CDR2: SEHNR, FQNEAQ (reference sequence). The CDR3 has 16 amino acids. V was pared by 3 bases and J by 1 base, with 15 bases between. CDR3 residues: CASSFDGGVTNTEAFF. CDR3 in DNA: TGTGCCAGCAGCTTCGATGGGGGGGTAACGAACACTGAAGCTTTCTTT.

This clonotype was detected a few times. The gene calls are TRBV12-3 or TRBV12-4 and TRBJ1-1; D is unclear. Trimming took off 1 base at V and 0 bases at J, with 12 bases between the two ends. The CDR3 loop spans 16 amino acids. CDR3 DNA: TGTGCCAGCAGTTTAGGCCTGGGCCAGATGAACACTGAAGCTTTCTTT. Amino acids: CASSLGLGQMNTEAFF.

This clonotype was detected a few times. J is TRBJ2-5 and V is TRBV7-6; unclear D gene. Germline loops: CDR1 SGHVS, CDR2 FNYEAQ. CDR3 length equals 16 residues. Trimming stripped 5 bases from V and 4 bases from J, with 20 bases between. CDR3 sequence reads: CASSPLPPSGLETQYF. In DNA, the CDR3 is TGTGCCAGCAGCCCTCTTCCGCCGTCTGGGTTAGAGACCCAGTACTTC.

The table lists this clonotype with many counts. This rearrangement joins TRBV11-2 to TRBJ2-3; 10 bases agree with TRBD2. The CDR3 totals 14 residues. Germline CDR1 is SGHAT and CDR2 is FQNNGV. J was trimmed by 7 bases and V by 5 bases; bases with no gene match: 6. CDR3 sequence reads: CASSLSGRSYTQYF. The CDR3 DNA sequence: TGTGCCAGCAGCCTTAGCGGGAGGTCCTATACGCAGTATTTT.

This rearrangement joins TRBV14 to TRBJ1-2; D possibly corresponds to TRBD1 (6 bases). V gave up 0 bases and J gave up 4 bases, with 12 bases separating them. The CDR3 totals 15 residues. Germline V gene lookup returns CDR1 SGHDN and CDR2 FVKESK. The CDR3 DNA is TGTGCCAGCAGCCAAGAGGGGGGCCACCTCTATGGCTACACCTTC. As protein: CASSQEGGHLYGYTF.

This clonotype was seen at least ten times. This chain links TRBV29-1 with TRBJ1-1, with D possibly TRBD1 on 5 matching bases. Germline CDR1 is SQVTM and CDR2 is ANQGSEA. The CDR3 runs to 13 residues. V shed 6 bases and J shed 4 bases, with 15 bases lying between them. DNA for the CDR3: TGCAGCGTCGACCGGCAGGGCATCACTGAAGCTTTCTTT. This sequence encodes CSVDRQGITEAFF.

The rearrangement joins TRBV6-2 or TRBV6-3 to TRBJ2-5; D not resolved. CDR1 is MNHEY and CDR2 is SVGEGT in the germline V gene. V lost 2 bases and J 9 bases, leaving 13 bases between the germline ends. The CDR3 sequence is 13 residues long. The CDR3 loop reads CASSYDPFLAQYF. The CDR3 bases are TGTGCCAGCAGTTACGACCCCTTTTTGGCCCAGTACTTC.

This clonotype was picked up many times. V gene TRBV5-1 combines with J gene TRBJ2-3; 8 bases fit TRBD1. The trim removed 5 bases at V and 6 bases at J, leaving 11 bases unmatched. The CDR3 spans 15 residues. The germline CDR1 and CDR2 sequences are SGHRS and YFSETQ. In DNA form, the CDR3 reads TGCGCCAGCAGGAACACCGGGACAGGAACCGATACGCAGTATTTT. It translates to CASRNTGTGTDTQYF.